This TCR beta chain appears in the sequencing data of a study of radiotherapy plus CTLA-4 blockade in lung cancer. Across the study: Disease control was present in around a third of patients, and objective responses in 15% to 20%.

Germline V gene data show CDR1 as MNHNS and CDR2 as SASEGT. V was trimmed by 10 bases and J by 0 bases, leaving 16 bases between them. This CDR3 has 14 residues. On this clone itself: Its antigen is unidentified.

Libraries were prepared by immunoSEQ multiplex PCR; TCRdb keeps only in-frame clonotypes and omits some of them. The sample records 100,000 to 150,000 clones, about four fifths being singletons. General observations from the study: TCR clones originating in tumors grew in number in blood after radiotherapy plus ipilimumab. Reportedly, early blood T cell clone dynamics best predicted response, with interferon-beta.

Those patients who had chemo-refractory metastatic non-small-cell lung cancer were given focal radiation along with CTLA-4 blockade through ipilimumab. The specimen comprised peripheral blood, sampled from a patient treated with radiotherapy plus ipilimumab. The receptor was derived from a human donor with non-small cell lung cancer who had a partial response to radiotherapy plus ipilimumab. The chain recombines TRBV6-1 with TRBJ2-7, with TRBD1 as a possible D gene (5 bases). The CDR3, as DNA: TGTGCCACCCAAAGGACACCTATCTCCTACGAGCAGTACGTC. Its protein is CATQRTPISYEQYV.